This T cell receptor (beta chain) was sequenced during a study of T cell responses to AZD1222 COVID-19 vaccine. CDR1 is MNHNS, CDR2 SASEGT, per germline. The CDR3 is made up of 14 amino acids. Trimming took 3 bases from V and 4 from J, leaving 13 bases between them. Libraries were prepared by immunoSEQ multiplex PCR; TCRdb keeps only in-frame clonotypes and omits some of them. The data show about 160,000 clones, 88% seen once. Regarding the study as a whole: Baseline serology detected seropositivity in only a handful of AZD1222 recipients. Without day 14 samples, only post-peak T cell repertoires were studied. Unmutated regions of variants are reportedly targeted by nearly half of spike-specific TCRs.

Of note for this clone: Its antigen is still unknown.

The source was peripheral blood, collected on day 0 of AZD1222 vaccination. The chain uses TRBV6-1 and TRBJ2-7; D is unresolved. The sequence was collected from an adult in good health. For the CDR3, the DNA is TGTGCCAGCAGTGATGGGGTTGGCGCGTACGAGCAGTACTTC. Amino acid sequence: CASSDGVGAYEQYF.